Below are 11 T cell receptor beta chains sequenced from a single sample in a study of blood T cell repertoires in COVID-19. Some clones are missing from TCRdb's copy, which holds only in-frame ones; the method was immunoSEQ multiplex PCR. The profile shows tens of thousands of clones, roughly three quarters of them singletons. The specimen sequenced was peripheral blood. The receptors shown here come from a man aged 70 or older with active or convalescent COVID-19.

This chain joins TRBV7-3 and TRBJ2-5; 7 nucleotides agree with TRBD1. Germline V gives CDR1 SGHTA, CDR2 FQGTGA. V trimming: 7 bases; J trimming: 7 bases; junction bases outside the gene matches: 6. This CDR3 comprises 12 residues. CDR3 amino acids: CASNSQGLTQYF. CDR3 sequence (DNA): TGTGCCAGCAACTCACAGGGGTTGACCCAGTACTTC. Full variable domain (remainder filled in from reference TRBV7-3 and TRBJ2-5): GAGVSQTPSNKVTEKGKYVELRCDPISGHTALYWYRQSLGQGPEFLIYFQGTGAADDSGLPNDRFFAVRPEGSVSTLKIQRTERGDSAVYLCASNSQGLTQYFGPGTRLLVL.

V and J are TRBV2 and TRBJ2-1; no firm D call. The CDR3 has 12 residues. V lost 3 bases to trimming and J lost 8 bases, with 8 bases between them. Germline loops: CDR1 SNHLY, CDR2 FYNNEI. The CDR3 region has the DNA TGTGCCAGCAGTGAGGCCTTTTATGAGCAGTTCTTC. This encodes CASSEAFYEQFF.

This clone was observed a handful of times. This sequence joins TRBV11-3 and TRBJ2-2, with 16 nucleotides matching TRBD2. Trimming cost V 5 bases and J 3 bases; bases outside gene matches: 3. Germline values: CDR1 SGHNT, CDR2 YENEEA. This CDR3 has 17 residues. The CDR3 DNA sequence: TGTGCCAGCAGCGTTGGGACTAGCGGGGGGGACACCGGGGAGCTGTTTTTT. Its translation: CASSVGTSGGDTGELFF.

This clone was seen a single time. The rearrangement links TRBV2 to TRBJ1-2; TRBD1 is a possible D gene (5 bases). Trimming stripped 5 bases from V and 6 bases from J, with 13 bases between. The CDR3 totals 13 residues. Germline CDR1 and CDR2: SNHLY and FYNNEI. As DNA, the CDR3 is TGTGCCAGCAGTTCCGCCAGGGTCGATGGCTACACCTTC. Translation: CASSSARVDGYTF.

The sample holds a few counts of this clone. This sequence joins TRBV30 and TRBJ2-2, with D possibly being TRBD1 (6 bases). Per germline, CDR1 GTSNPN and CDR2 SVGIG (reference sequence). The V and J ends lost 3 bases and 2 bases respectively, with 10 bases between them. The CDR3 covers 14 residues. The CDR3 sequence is CAWRQGVNTGELFF. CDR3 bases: TGTGCCTGGAGACAGGGAGTAAACACCGGGGAGCTGTTTTTT.

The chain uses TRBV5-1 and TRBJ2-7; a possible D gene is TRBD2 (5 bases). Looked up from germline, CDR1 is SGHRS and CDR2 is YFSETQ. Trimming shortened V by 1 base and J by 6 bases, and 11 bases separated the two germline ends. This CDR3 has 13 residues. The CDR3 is CASSLRSGGEQYF. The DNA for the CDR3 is TGCGCCAGCAGCTTGAGGTCCGGAGGCGAGCAGTACTTC.

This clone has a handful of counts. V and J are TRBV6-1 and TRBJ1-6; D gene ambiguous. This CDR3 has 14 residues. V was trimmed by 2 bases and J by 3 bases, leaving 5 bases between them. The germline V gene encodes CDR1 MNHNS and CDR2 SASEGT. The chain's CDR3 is CASSERDYNSPLHF. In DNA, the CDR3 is TGTGCCAGCAGTGAACGGGACTATAATTCACCCCTCCACTTT.

The CDR3 bases are TGTGCCAGCTCACCGGGACTCGGGGAGGGCGAGACCCAGTACTTC. It specifies CASSPGLGEGETQYF. This chain joins TRBV18 and TRBJ2-5, with TRBD2 matching over 7 bases. The CDR3 totals 15 residues. The V and J ends lost 3 bases and 5 bases, in that order; junction bases with no gene match: 9. Per germline, CDR1 KGHSH and CDR2 LQKENI.

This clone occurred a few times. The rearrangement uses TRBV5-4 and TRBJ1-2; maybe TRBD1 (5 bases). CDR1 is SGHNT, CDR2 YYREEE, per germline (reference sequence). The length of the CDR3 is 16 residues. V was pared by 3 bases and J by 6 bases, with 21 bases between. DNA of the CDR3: TGTGCCAGCAGCTCGCCCGGGGGGTGGCGTGGGGATGGCTACACCTTC. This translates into CASSSPGGWRGDGYTF.

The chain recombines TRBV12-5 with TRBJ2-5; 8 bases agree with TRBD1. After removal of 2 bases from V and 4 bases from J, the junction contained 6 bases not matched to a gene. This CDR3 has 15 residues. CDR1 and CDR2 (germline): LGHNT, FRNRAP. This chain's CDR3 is CASGLPGQAGETQYF. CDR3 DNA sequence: TGTGCTAGTGGTTTGCCGGGACAGGCCGGAGAGACCCAGTACTTC.

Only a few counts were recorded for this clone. The CDR3 region is CASSLALVRGGHSYNEQFF. The CDR3 nucleotides are TGTGCCAGCAGCTTAGCGCTCGTGCGGGGGGGTCACTCCTACAATGAGCAGTTCTTC. The chain carries TRBV5-4 and TRBJ2-1, with 9 nucleotides matching TRBD2. V gave up 2 bases and J gave up 0 bases; unmatched junction bases: 12. Per the germline V gene, CDR1 is SGHNT and CDR2 is YYREEE (reference sequence). This CDR3 is 19 amino acids long.